This TCR beta chain comes out of a study of T-cell reconstitution after alpha-beta-depleted transplantation in children. With V trimmed by 4 bases and J by 4 bases, 6 bases remained unmatched. The CDR3 consists of 15 residues. Germline V gene sequence: CDR1 MNHEY, CDR2 SMNVEV (reference sequence). Preparation of the TCRbeta library was carried out with unique molecular identifiers. TCRdb processed the PCR reads anew with MiXCR; each CDR3 protein has one entry. The repertoire has some 400,000 distinct CDR3 sequences, about a fifth of them found once; the top ten carry about 3.8%. This receptor was obtained from a human donor who donated a stem cell graft to a child with acute myeloid leukemia. J is TRBJ1-2 and V is TRBV27; 10 positions match TRBD1. Sample: PBMCs from the stem cell graft donor, taken from the stem cell graft. The CDR3 sequence: CASSSDRGLSYGYTF. CDR3 in DNA: TGTGCCAGCAGTTCCGACAGGGGGCTTAGCTATGGCTACACCTTC.